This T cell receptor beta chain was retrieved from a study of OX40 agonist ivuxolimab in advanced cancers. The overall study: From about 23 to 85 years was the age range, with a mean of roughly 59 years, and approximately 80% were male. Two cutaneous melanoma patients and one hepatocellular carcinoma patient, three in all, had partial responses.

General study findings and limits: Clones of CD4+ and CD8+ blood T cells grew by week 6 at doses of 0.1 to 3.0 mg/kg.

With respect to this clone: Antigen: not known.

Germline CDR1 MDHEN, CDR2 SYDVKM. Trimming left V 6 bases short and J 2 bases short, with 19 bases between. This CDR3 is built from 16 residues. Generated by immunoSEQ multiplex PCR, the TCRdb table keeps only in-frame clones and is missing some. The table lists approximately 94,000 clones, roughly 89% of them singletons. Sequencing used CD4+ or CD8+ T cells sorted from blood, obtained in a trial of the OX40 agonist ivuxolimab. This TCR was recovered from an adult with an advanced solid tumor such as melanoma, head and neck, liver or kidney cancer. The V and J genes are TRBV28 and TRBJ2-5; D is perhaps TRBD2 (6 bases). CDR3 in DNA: TGTGCCAGCAGCTTTGGGTTCAGCGGGCAACAAGAGACCCAGTACTTC. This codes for CASSFGFSGQQETQYF.